A single sample gave rise to the 18 T cell receptor beta chains below, sequenced in a study of a mutant IDH1 vaccine in newly diagnosed glioma. These receptors lack a known antigen. Time point denoted: week 5, during vaccination. Alongside topical imiquimod, each dose of vaccine comprised 300 ug of mutant IDH1 20-mer peptide. TCRdb's copy holds only in-frame clones and misses some; the assay was immunoSEQ multiplex PCR. The sample contains about 38,000 clones, about 80% of which appear only once. This specimen was PBMCs, taken from a glioma patient whose treatment included an IDH1 peptide vaccine. These TCRs come from a man aged 40-49 years with glioma.

The chain joins TRBV11-1 to TRBJ1-5; D is undetermined. CDR3 length equals 13 residues. Germline CDR1 SGHAT, CDR2 FQDESV (reference sequence). Between the trimmed V and J ends, which lost 1 base and 4 bases, there was a span of 5 bases. The CDR3 coding sequence is TGTGCCAGCAGCTTAGAAGAGAATCAGCCCCAGCATTTT. This codes for CASSLEENQPQHF.

In this sample, this clone turned up once. V usage is TRBV2 and J usage is TRBJ1-1; TRBD1 matches at 7 bases. J gave up 0 bases and V 6 bases, and 10 bases lay outside the gene matches. Germline lookup yields CDR1 SNHLY and CDR2 FYNNEI. This CDR3 spans 16 amino acids. The CDR3 loop reads CASRTGDRLLNTEAFF. The CDR3 DNA sequence: TGTGCCAGCAGAACCGGGGACAGACTACTGAACACTGAAGCTTTCTTT.

The chain joins TRBV7-6 to TRBJ2-7; D unclear. CDR3 length: 13 residues. CDR1 SGHVS and CDR2 FNYEAQ come from the germline V gene. V lost 3 bases to trimming and J lost 0 bases, with 6 bases between them. The CDR3 loop is CASSLAASYEQYF. In DNA, the CDR3 is TGTGCCAGCAGCTTGGCAGCCTCCTACGAGCAGTACTTC.

The rearrangement links TRBV10-3 to TRBJ2-6; no reliable D call. This CDR3 has 17 residues. V was clipped by 3 bases and J by 0 bases, with 12 bases between them. From germline, CDR1 is ENHRY and CDR2 SYGVKD. The CDR3 protein is CAISDLVGTSGANVLTF. CDR3 bases: TGTGCCATCAGTGACCTCGTGGGAACCTCTGGGGCCAACGTCCTGACTTTC.

This sequence joins TRBV15 and TRBJ2-1, with D unresolved. V was trimmed by 1 base and J by 0 bases, leaving 7 bases between them. This CDR3 has 15 residues. Germline V gene lookup returns CDR1 LNHNV and CDR2 YYDKDF (reference sequence). The CDR3 DNA reads TGTGCCACCAGCAGAGTGGCAGACTCCTACAATGAGCAGTTCTTC. This translates into CATSRVADSYNEQFF.

The chain joins TRBV2 to TRBJ1-6; no clear D gene. Trimming removed 0 bases from V and 13 bases from J, with 13 bases in between. Per germline, CDR1 SNHLY and CDR2 FYNNEI. The CDR3 is made up of 14 amino acids. The CDR3 bases are TGTGCCAGCAGTGAAGCGTGGGCGCGGGGTCCCCTCCACTTT. Translation: CASSEAWARGPLHF.

This clone has more than one count but fewer than ten. The rearrangement links TRBV21-1 to TRBJ1-2. TRBV21-1 is an annotated pseudogene. This CDR3 has 14 amino acids. The CDR3, as DNA: TGTGCCAGCAGCACCGACAGGGAGGGGAGTGGCTACACCTTC. Translated: CASSTDREGSGYTF.

The chain combines TRBV5-1 with TRBJ1-6; D ambiguous. V shed 6 bases and J shed 9 bases, with 16 bases lying between them. The CDR3 has 14 residues. Germline lookup yields CDR1 SGHRS and CDR2 YFSETQ. CDR3 nucleotides: TGCGCCAGCACCCTCGGGGTTGGAGGTTCACCCCTCCACTTT. Translated, it gives CASTLGVGGSPLHF.

The chain couples TRBV2 to TRBJ2-7; 9 bases agree with TRBD2. V lost 6 bases to trimming and J lost 0 bases; unmatched junction nucleotides: 3. Germline V gene data show CDR1 as SNHLY and CDR2 as FYNNEI. This CDR3 comprises 14 residues. The DNA of the CDR3 is TGTGCCAGCAGGCTAGCGGGGAGCTCCTACGAGCAGTACTTC. Its translation is CASRLAGSSYEQYF.

V gene TRBV29-1 combines with J gene TRBJ2-7; TRBD2 is a possible D gene (7 bases). V was pared by 3 bases and J by 5 bases, with 14 bases between. This CDR3 comprises 13 residues. Germline V gene sequence: CDR1 SQVTM, CDR2 ANQGSEA. The CDR3 DNA sequence: TGCAGCGTTGATATGGGGGGGGCCCACGAGCAGTACTTC. Its protein product is CSVDMGGAHEQYF.

This rearrangement joins TRBV19 to TRBJ1-3, with TRBD1 as a possible D gene (5 bases). The V and J ends lost 3 bases and 4 bases respectively, with 10 bases between them. This CDR3 region has 14 residues. Germline CDR1 reads LNHDA; CDR2 reads SQIVND (reference sequence). In DNA, the CDR3 is TGTGCCAGTAGTATCCTGGGGGTCGGAAACACCATATATTTT. This sequence encodes CASSILGVGNTIYF.

The chain is built from TRBV10-3 and TRBJ1-2; 9 bases are a match to TRBD1. With V trimmed by 11 bases and J by 8 bases, 6 bases remained unmatched. Germline CDR1 ENHRY, CDR2 SYGVKD. The CDR3 spans 11 residues. In DNA form, the CDR3 reads TGTGCCGCCAGGGACAGGGCGGGCTACACCTTC. This sequence encodes CAARDRAGYTF.

The genes are TRBV5-8 and TRBJ1-6; maybe TRBD1 (5 bases). This CDR3 comprises 16 residues. Germline V gene lookup returns CDR1 SGHTS and CDR2 YDEGEE. The V end lost 3 bases, the J end lost 9 bases, and 19 bases lay between the germline ends. The CDR3 region has the DNA TGTGCCAGCAGCTCCACTGGCCGGGGGATGGGTTCACCCCTCCACTTT. This encodes CASSSTGRGMGSPLHF. The full variable domain, its missing parts supplied by reference TRBV5-8 and TRBJ1-6, is EAGVTQSPTHLIKTRGQQATLRCSPISGHTSVYWYQQALGLGLQFLLWYDEGEERNRGNFPPRFSGRQFPNYSSELNVNALELEDSALYLCASSSTGRGMGSPLHFGNGTRLTVT.

The rearrangement links TRBV5-1 to TRBJ2-3, with D perhaps matching TRBD1 or TRBD2 (5 bases each). Germline lookup yields CDR1 SGHRS and CDR2 YFSETQ. V was pared by 2 bases and J by 1 base, with 20 bases between. The CDR3 runs 18 residues. CDR3 sequence reads: CASSLTPRLRGGTDTQYF. The CDR3 DNA sequence: TGCGCCAGCAGCTTAACCCCTAGGTTGAGGGGAGGCACAGATACGCAGTATTTT.

This clone was observed a few times. This chain uses TRBV9 with TRBJ2-7; TRBD1 matches 10 bases. The CDR3 totals 15 residues. Losses at the gene ends were 3 bases for V and 7 bases for J; bases not matched to a gene: 10. Germline V gene lookup returns CDR1 SGDLS and CDR2 YYNGEE. The CDR3 reads CASSGRTGGREEQYF. CDR3 sequence (DNA): TGTGCCAGCAGCGGTAGGACAGGGGGTAGGGAAGAGCAGTACTTC.

The chain has TRBV30 and TRBJ1-3; D not resolved. The CDR3 spans 12 residues. Germline V gene data show CDR1 as GTSNPN and CDR2 as SVGIG (reference sequence). The germline V and J ends were trimmed by 2 bases and 5 bases, with 7 bases remaining between them. The CDR3 DNA is TGTGCCTGGAGTCCAACGCGAAACACCATATATTTT. Amino acid sequence: CAWSPTRNTIYF.

This clone has only one observation. The J gene is TRBJ1-2, the V gene TRBV19, with no clear D. The length of the CDR3 is 13 residues. The V gene lost 5 bases and the J gene lost 8 bases, with 15 bases spanning the gap. CDR1 and CDR2 (germline): LNHDA, SQIVND (reference sequence). In nucleotides, the CDR3 is TGTGCCAGTAGTGCCAGGCAACACCACGGCTACACCTTC. It yields the protein CASSARQHHGYTF.

The chain couples TRBV7-8 to TRBJ2-7, with 10 nucleotides matching TRBD1. The CDR3 spans 14 residues. V was pared by 5 bases and J by 3 bases, with 4 bases of the junction left unmatched. CDR1 and CDR2 from the germline V gene are SGHVS and FQNEAQ. This CDR3 is CASSMTGGGYEQYF. The CDR3 DNA follows: TGTGCCAGCAGCATGACAGGGGGCGGCTACGAGCAGTACTTC.